This T cell receptor (beta chain) was identified in a study of OX40 agonist ivuxolimab in advanced cancers. With respect to this clone: Its antigen is undetermined.

Clones were read by immunoSEQ multiplex PCR, and TCRdb kept only the in-frame ones, dropping some. The sample includes about 14,000 clones, roughly 87% of them seen just once. Study results and limitations: Specificity for antigen went undetermined in the expanded peripheral T cells.

This sample comprised CD4+ or CD8+ T cells sorted from blood, obtained in a trial of the OX40 agonist ivuxolimab. This receptor was taken from an adult with an advanced solid tumor such as melanoma, head and neck, liver or kidney cancer.

The CDR3 sequence is CASSGGLAGVGEQFF. The CDR3 nucleotides are TGTGCCAGCAGTGGGGGACTAGCGGGAGTTGGTGAGCAGTTCTTC. The chain uses TRBV25-1 and TRBJ2-1; 14 bases match TRBD2. Germline-derived CDR1 and CDR2 are MGHDK and SYGVNS. Trimming took 4 bases from V and 9 from J; bases not matched to a gene: 5. The CDR3 covers 15 residues.